This T cell receptor beta chain was retrieved from a study of OX40 agonist ivuxolimab in advanced cancers. Study at large: The dose-escalation cohort was approximately 85% male, with a mean age of around 54 years, ranging roughly 20 to 90.

Measured with immunoSEQ multiplex PCR; TCRdb has only the in-frame clones, and not every one. The sample consists of tens of thousands of clones, around 80% of them appearing once. The CDR3 consists of 15 residues. V lost 3 bases to trimming and J lost 4 bases, with 16 bases between them. The germline V gene has CDR1 MNHNS and CDR2 SASEGT. People who had autoimmune disease history or systemic immunosuppression were excluded. Sampled blood was obtained at baseline, cycle 4 day 1, and cycle 7 day 1. This clonotype was sampled from an adult with an advanced solid tumor such as melanoma, head and neck, liver or kidney cancer. Specimen: CD4+ or CD8+ T cells sorted from blood, collected in a trial of the OX40 agonist ivuxolimab. The chain has TRBV6-1 and TRBJ2-7; D may be TRBD1 (5 bases). This CDR3 is CASSDSGRVVYEQYV. In nucleotides, the CDR3 is TGTGCCAGCAGTGACTCTGGCAGGGTAGTTTACGAGCAGTACGTC.